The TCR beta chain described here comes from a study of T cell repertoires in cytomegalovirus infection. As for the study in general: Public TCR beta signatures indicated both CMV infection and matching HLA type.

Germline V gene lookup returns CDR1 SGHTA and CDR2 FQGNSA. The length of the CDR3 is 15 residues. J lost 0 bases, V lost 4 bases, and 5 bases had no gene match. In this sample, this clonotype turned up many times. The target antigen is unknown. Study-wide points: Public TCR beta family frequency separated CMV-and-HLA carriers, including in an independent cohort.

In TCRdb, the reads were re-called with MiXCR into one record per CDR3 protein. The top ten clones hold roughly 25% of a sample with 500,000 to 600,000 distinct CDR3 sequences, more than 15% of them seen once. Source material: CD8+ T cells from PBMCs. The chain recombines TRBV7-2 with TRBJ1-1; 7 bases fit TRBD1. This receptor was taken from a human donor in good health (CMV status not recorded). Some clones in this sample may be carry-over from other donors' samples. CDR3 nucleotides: TGTGCCAGCAGCTGGTCCGGGACAGTGAACACTGAAGCTTTCTTT. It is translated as CASSWSGTVNTEAFF. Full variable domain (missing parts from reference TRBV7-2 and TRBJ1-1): GAGVSQSPSNKVTEKGKDVELRCDPISGHTALYWYRQSLGQGLEFLIYFQGNSAPDKSGLPSDRFSAERTGGSVSTLTIQRTQQEDSAVYLCASSWSGTVNTEAFFGQGTRLTVV.